The 7 T cell receptor beta chains below all came from one sample that was sequenced in a study of blood T cell repertoires in COVID-19. Here immunoSEQ multiplex PCR was the method, and the copy in TCRdb shows in-frame clones only, minus some. The sample shows 250,000 to 350,000 clones, 85% to 90% of them seen only once. The material sequenced was PBMCs or T cells enriched from blood (not recorded which). The receptors were sampled from a woman in her late teens or twenties who had recovered from COVID-19.

The CDR3 DNA follows: TGTGCCAGCTCACCTACAGGGACCAGCAATCAGCCCCAGCATTTT. It specifies CASSPTGTSNQPQHF. The chain carries TRBV18 and TRBJ1-5; the D gene is possibly TRBD1 (6 bases). The CDR3 sequence is 15 residues long. In germline, CDR1 is KGHSH, CDR2 LQKENI. Trimming stripped 3 bases from V and 1 base from J, with 10 bases between. Complete variable domain (other parts from reference TRBV18 and TRBJ1-5): NAGVMQNPRHLVRRRGQEARLRCSPMKGHSHVYWYRQLPEEGLKFMVYLQKENIIDESGMPKERFSAEFPKEGPSILRIQQVVRGDSAAYFCASSPTGTSNQPQHFGDGTRLSIL.

This chain joins TRBV5-1 and TRBJ1-3; 7 nucleotides line up with TRBD1. Germline-derived CDR1 and CDR2 are SGHRS and YFSETQ. The CDR3 sequence is 15 residues long. The junction had 4 bases not matched to a gene; V was cut back by 4 bases and J by 0 bases. CDR3: CASSPTGDSGNTIYF. The CDR3, as DNA: TGCGCCAGCAGCCCAACAGGGGACTCTGGAAACACCATATATTTT.

DNA of the CDR3: TGTGCCAGCAGCGTAGAGATAGCGGGGAGCACAGATACGCAGTATTTT. As protein: CASSVEIAGSTDTQYF. The rearrangement links TRBV9 to TRBJ2-3; the match to TRBD2 covers 8 bases. Trimming cost V 0 bases and J 0 bases; bases outside gene matches: 3. There are 16 residues in the CDR3. CDR1 is SGDLS and CDR2 is YYNGEE in the germline V gene.

This clone was seen once. This chain links TRBV2 with TRBJ1-4; possible D gene TRBD1, 6 bases. V was clipped by 10 bases and J by 8 bases, with 20 bases between them. The CDR3 totals 14 residues. Germline V gives CDR1 SNHLY, CDR2 FYNNEI. CDR3 loop: CANRVTTAEEKLFF. CDR3 bases: TGTGCCAACAGGGTGACAACGGCAGAAGAAAAACTGTTTTTT.

In its sample, this clone was seen a few times. The V and J genes are TRBV3-1 (or the pseudogene TRBV3-2) and TRBJ1-2, with 9 bases identical to TRBD1. Germline V gene data show CDR1 as LGHDT and CDR2 as YNNKEL (reference sequence). This CDR3 has 16 amino acids. J lost 5 bases, V lost 3 bases, and 10 bases had no gene match. This CDR3 is CASSHVEDRGIYGYTF. The CDR3 DNA is TGTGCCAGCAGCCATGTAGAGGACAGGGGTATATATGGCTACACCTTC.

V gene TRBV11-2 combines with J gene TRBJ2-3; 8 bases are a match to TRBD2. Germline values: CDR1 SGHAT, CDR2 FQNNGV. V lost 4 bases and J lost 2; bases outside the gene matches: 5. This CDR3 spans 15 amino acids. This chain's CDR3 is CASSSTGGSTDTQYF. CDR3 nucleotides: TGTGCCAGCAGCTCTACGGGGGGGTCCACAGATACGCAGTATTTT.

J is TRBJ2-4 and V is TRBV7-2; 9 bases agree with TRBD2. The CDR3 is 18 residues long. The V and J ends lost 0 bases and 0 bases, in that order; junction bases with no gene match: 6. Germline lookup yields CDR1 SGHTA and CDR2 FQGNSA. The CDR3 region has the DNA TGTGCCAGCAGCTTAGCGGTAGCGGGGGTACTAGCCAAAAACATTCAGTACTTC. It translates to CASSLAVAGVLAKNIQYF.